This entry lists 5 T cell receptor beta chains sequenced from one sample in a study of cytomegalovirus exposure and HLA in healthy donors. PCR employed 60 Vbeta and 13 Jbeta primers. This table comes from immunoSEQ multiplex PCR, and its TCRdb copy is limited to in-frame clones, with some not included. The sample shows over 150,000 clones, more than 75% of them seen only once. The sequenced sample was PBMCs. Receptors were obtained from a girl aged 10-17 years in good health and CMV-seropositive.

This sequence joins TRBV29-1 and TRBJ2-1; 8 bases line up with TRBD2. Germline CDR1 and CDR2: SQVTM and ANQGSEA. V trimming: 3 bases; J trimming: 8 bases; junction bases outside the gene matches: 6. The CDR3 is 13 amino acids. This CDR3 is CSVETGGPYEQFF. The DNA of the CDR3 is TGCAGCGTTGAGACGGGAGGGCCTTATGAGCAGTTCTTC.

This rearrangement joins TRBV28 to TRBJ1-2; TRBD1 might be the D (6 bases). Germline V gives CDR1 MDHEN, CDR2 SYDVKM. V was shortened by 6 bases and J by 6 bases, with 14 bases between the two germline ends. The CDR3 consists of 13 residues. CDR3 amino acids: CASSLDRPNGYTF. The CDR3 DNA is TGTGCCAGCAGCCTCGACAGGCCGAATGGCTACACCTTC.

The rearrangement joins TRBV29-1 to TRBJ2-7; maybe TRBD1 (5 bases). Germline V lookup: CDR1 SQVTM, CDR2 ANQGSEA. The CDR3 consists of 12 residues. Trimming took off 5 bases at V and 3 bases at J, with 11 bases between the two ends. The CDR3 spells CSVLQGDYEQYF. The DNA for the CDR3 is TGCAGCGTTCTCCAGGGTGACTACGAGCAGTACTTC.

This clone was seen once. One end of the junction varies from germline; a read error may be responsible. The CDR3 sequence is CASSERTGPNHGYTF. DNA of the CDR3: TGTGCCAGCAGTGAGAGGACAGGGCCTAACCATGGCTACACCTTC. The chain employs TRBV6-1 and TRBJ1-2; 8 bases fit TRBD1. CDR3 length: 15 amino acids. From germline, CDR1 is MNHNS and CDR2 SASEGT.

CDR3 sequence reads: CASSEDRGSNYGYTF. The CDR3 nucleotides read TGTGCCAGCAGCGAAGACAGGGGTTCTAACTATGGCTACACCTTC. This rearrangement joins TRBV7-2 to TRBJ1-2; 8 nucleotides match TRBD1. The CDR3 is made up of 15 amino acids. The germline V gene has CDR1 SGHTA and CDR2 FQGNSA. Trimming removed 5 bases from V and 0 bases from J; junction bases left unmatched: 5.